This record concerns one T cell receptor (beta chain) sequence. Clones were read by immunoSEQ multiplex PCR, and TCRdb kept only the in-frame ones, dropping some. The sample has under 60,000 clones; about 87% are singletons. Trimming took 2 bases from V and 0 from J, leaving 14 bases between them. Looked up from germline, CDR1 is MDHEN and CDR2 is SYDVKM. The CDR3 is 18 residues long. The entry originates in a study of OX40 agonist ivuxolimab in advanced cancers. The chain uses TRBV28 and TRBJ2-6; tentatively, D is TRBD1 or TRBD2 (6 bases each). The receptor comes from an adult with an advanced solid tumor such as melanoma, head and neck, liver or kidney cancer. The material sequenced was CD4+ or CD8+ T cells sorted from blood, taken in a trial of the OX40 agonist ivuxolimab. As DNA, the CDR3 is TGTGCCAGCAGTTTAGGGGGGCCCCGACTCTCTGGGGCCAACGTCCTGACTTTC. This sequence encodes CASSLGGPRLSGANVLTF.